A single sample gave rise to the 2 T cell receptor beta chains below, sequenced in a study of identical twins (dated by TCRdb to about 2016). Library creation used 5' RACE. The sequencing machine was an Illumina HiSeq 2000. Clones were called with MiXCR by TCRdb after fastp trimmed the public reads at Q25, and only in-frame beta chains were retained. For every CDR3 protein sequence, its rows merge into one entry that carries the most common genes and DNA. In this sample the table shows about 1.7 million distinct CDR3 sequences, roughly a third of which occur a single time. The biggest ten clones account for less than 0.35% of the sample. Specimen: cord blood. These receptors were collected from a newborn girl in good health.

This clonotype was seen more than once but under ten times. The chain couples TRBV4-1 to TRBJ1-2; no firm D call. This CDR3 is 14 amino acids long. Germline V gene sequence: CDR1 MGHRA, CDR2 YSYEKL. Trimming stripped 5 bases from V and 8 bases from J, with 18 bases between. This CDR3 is CASSTNQVRSGYTF. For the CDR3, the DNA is TGCGCCAGCAGCACCAATCAAGTCCGGAGCGGCTACACCTTC.

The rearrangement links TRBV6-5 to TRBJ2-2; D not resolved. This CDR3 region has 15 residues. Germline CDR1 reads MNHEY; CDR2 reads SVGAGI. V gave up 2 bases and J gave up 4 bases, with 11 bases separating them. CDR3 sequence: CASSYDGRSTGELFF. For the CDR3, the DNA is TGTGCCAGCAGTTACGACGGCAGAAGCACCGGGGAGCTGTTTTTT.